This T cell receptor beta chain was captured in a study of cytomegalovirus exposure and HLA in healthy donors. Details on this clone: Its target is not known.

Trimming cost V 4 bases and J 1 base, with 15 bases left between them. Germline-derived CDR1 and CDR2 are SGHRS and YFSETQ. The CDR3 is made up of 15 amino acids. Overall study results and limits: There was a cluster of highly shared sequence variants that was likely a sequencing artifact. V- and J-gene trimming of TCR beta was linked (in a later analysis) to a missense DCLRE1C variant. Rare TCR sequences predominated, though certain public TCRs were found in many donors.

Vbeta (60) and Jbeta (13) primers were used in the PCR. Per the original methods: There were about 80 million unique TCR beta chains by a later count, and some 10 million of them were shared. Profiling relied on immunoSEQ multiplex PCR, and the TCRdb table lists in-frame clones only, not all of them. V, J and clone size were drawn from that table, and D and trimming were deduced from the DNA. This table lists some 120,000 clones. V and J are TRBV5-1 and TRBJ2-7, with TRBD1 as a possible D gene (5 bases). The receptor comes from a man aged 40-55 years in good health and CMV-seronegative. The sample was PBMCs. The CDR3 nucleotides are TGCGCCAGCAGCCTCGACAGTTTCTCTTCCTACGAGCAGTACTTC. Amino acid sequence: CASSLDSFSSYEQYF.